This passage covers 26 T cell receptor beta chains from one sample sequenced in a study of T-cell reconstitution after alpha-beta-depleted transplantation in children (dated by TCRdb to about 2016). Receptor amplification or capture employed PCR. Sequencing relied on an Illumina HiSeq 2500. Molecular barcoding was employed in the preparation of TCR libraries, with unique molecular identifiers being used to normalize TCRbeta repertoire quantification. TCRdb handled the public reads itself, with Q25 trimming in fastp and clone calling in MiXCR, and kept productive beta chains. Under each unique CDR3 protein, matching rows form one entry showing the most common genes and DNA. The sample includes approximately 520,000 distinct CDR3 sequences, with approximately 32% observed a single time. The leading ten clones occupy around 2.3% of the sample. The sequencing here drew on PBMCs from the stem cell graft donor, taken from the stem cell graft. The receptor source for this set is a human donor who donated a stem cell graft to a child with aplastic anemia.

The chain employs TRBV21-1 and TRBJ2-5; TRBD1 was called by the table and not checked on the DNA. TRBV21-1 is a known pseudogene. The CDR3 covers 16 residues. In DNA, the CDR3 is TGTGCCAGCAGCAAAGTGCTGGTCCGGGCCAGGGAGACCCAGTACTTC. The encoded protein is CASSKVLVRARETQYF.

This clonotype has only a few counts. This chain links TRBV10-3 with TRBJ1-5; D not certain. CDR1 and CDR2 (germline): ENHRY, SYGVKD. The CDR3 covers 13 residues. V lost 2 bases, J lost 4 bases, and 6 bases lay in between. The CDR3 sequence is CAISEAVNQPQHF. The CDR3 coding sequence is TGTGCCATCAGTGAGGCGGTAAATCAGCCCCAGCATTTT.

This clonotype has a handful of counts. V usage is TRBV24-1 and J usage is TRBJ2-1; possible D gene TRBD1, 5 bases. Germline V gene lookup returns CDR1 KGHDR and CDR2 SFDVKD. The ends were cut back, 6 bases at V and 3 bases at J, with 11 bases in the middle. The CDR3 is 14 residues long. The CDR3 DNA sequence: TGTGCCACCAGTCCGAGACAGAGCTACAATGAGCAGTTCTTC. Translating it yields CATSPRQSYNEQFF.

This clonotype was counted only a few times. The chain joins TRBV20-1 to TRBJ1-3; D is perhaps TRBD1 (5 bases). V lost 0 bases and J 0 bases, leaving 9 bases between the germline ends. This CDR3 has 15 residues. Germline values: CDR1 DFQATT, CDR2 SNEGSKA (reference sequence). DNA of the CDR3: TGCAGTGCTAGAGACCTAGACAGCTCTGGAAACACCATATATTTT. It yields the protein CSARDLDSSGNTIYF.

This chain connects TRBV6-5 to TRBJ2-5; D perhaps matches TRBD2 (6 bases). V was trimmed by 2 bases and J by 2 bases, leaving 12 bases between them. Germline V CDR1 and CDR2: MNHEY, SVGAGI. The CDR3 is made up of 15 amino acids. The CDR3 sequence is CASSYGAAGQETQYF. The CDR3 DNA is TGTGCCAGCAGTTACGGGGCTGCGGGACAAGAGACCCAGTACTTC.

V usage is TRBV20-1 and J usage is TRBJ2-5; the match to TRBD2 covers 9 bases. The germline V gene has CDR1 DFQATT and CDR2 SNEGSKA (reference sequence). CDR3 length: 13 amino acids. V shed 5 bases and J 9 bases; nucleotides not matched to a gene: 10. The CDR3 protein is CSAFLAGGGAQYF. CDR3 in DNA: TGCAGTGCTTTCCTAGCGGGCGGGGGGGCCCAGTACTTC.

CDR3 sequence: CASSTTPDGKQFF. CDR3 nucleotides: TGTGCCAGCAGCACTACTCCGGATGGGAAGCAGTTCTTC. V and J are TRBV7-2 and TRBJ2-1; no clear D gene. This CDR3 comprises 13 residues. The V and J ends lost 5 bases and 11 bases respectively, with 16 bases between them. Germline CDR1 SGHTA, CDR2 FQGNSA.

The chain carries TRBV20-1 and TRBJ1-3; 8 nucleotides match TRBD1. The CDR3 runs to 16 residues. The V gene end was trimmed by 0 bases and the J gene end by 0 bases; junction bases not matched to a gene: 4. CDR1 DFQATT and CDR2 SNEGSKA come from the germline V gene (reference sequence). The CDR3 protein is CSARDQGASSGNTIYF. DNA for the CDR3: TGCAGTGCTAGAGATCAGGGGGCGAGCTCTGGAAACACCATATATTTT.

This rearrangement joins TRBV5-1 to TRBJ2-3; 7 bases fit TRBD2. V lost 4 bases, J lost 4 bases, and 15 bases stayed unmatched. The length of the CDR3 is 17 residues. Germline assignment: CDR1 SGHRS and CDR2 YFSETQ. Written as DNA, the CDR3 is TGCGCCAGCAGCATAGGGAGCGGCGGGAGAACGCCAGATACGCAGTATTTT. Protein product: CASSIGSGGRTPDTQYF.

This chain uses TRBV23-1 with TRBJ2-1; 8 bases fit TRBD1. TRBV23-1 has ORF status, its function being uncertain. The CDR3 is 18 amino acids. The ends lost 0 bases at V and 5 bases at J; junction bases unmatched: 12. The CDR3 spells CASSQSDGTGSGHNEQFF. The CDR3 DNA sequence: TGCGCCAGCAGTCAATCCGACGGGACAGGTTCGGGTCACAATGAGCAGTTCTTC.

The gene calls are TRBV29-1 and TRBJ2-3; 10 bases are shared with TRBD2. The CDR3 has 14 residues. Germline CDR1 is SQVTM and CDR2 is ANQGSEA. Trimming removed 6 bases from V and 0 bases from J; junction bases left unmatched: 3. Here the CDR3 DNA reads TGCAGCGTATTAGCGGGAGGTAGCACAGATACGCAGTATTTT. This codes for CSVLAGGSTDTQYF.

The rearrangement links TRBV30 to TRBJ2-7; D may be TRBD2 (6 bases). The CDR3 totals 13 residues. The germline CDR1 and CDR2 sequences are GTSNPN and SVGIG (reference sequence). V lost 0 bases and J lost 1, with 7 bases in between. The chain's CDR3 is CAWSVGTSYEQYF. For the CDR3, the DNA is TGTGCCTGGAGTGTTGGGACTTCCTACGAGCAGTACTTC.

For the CDR3, the DNA is TGCGCCAGCAGCTTGGAGGGTAGCGGGAGATACGAGCAGTACTTC. Translating gives CASSLEGSGRYEQYF. The chain links TRBV5-1 to TRBJ2-7; the match to TRBD2 covers 9 bases. V was clipped by 0 bases and J by 4 bases; unmatched bases: 5. Germline CDR1 SGHRS, CDR2 YFSETQ. The CDR3 has 15 amino acids. Together with reference TRBV5-1 and TRBJ2-7, the CDR3 gives the full variable domain: KAGVTQTPRYLIKTRGQQVTLSCSPISGHRSVSWYQQTPGQGLQFLFEYFSETQRNKGNFPGRFSGRQFSNSRSEMNVSTLELGDSALYLCASSLEGSGRYEQYFGPGTRLTVT.

The table lists this clonotype with a few counts. V usage is TRBV12-3 or TRBV12-4 and J usage is TRBJ2-1; D is unresolved. This CDR3 has 11 amino acids. Trimming took off 6 bases at V and 5 bases at J, with 5 bases between the two ends. In DNA form, the CDR3 reads TGTGCCAGCAGCCGGAACAATGAGCAGTTCTTC. This encodes CASSRNNEQFF.

The table lists this clonotype with a few counts. The chain has TRBV7-3 and TRBJ2-3, with 7 bases fitting TRBD2. This CDR3 has 14 amino acids. Germline CDR1 is SGHTA and CDR2 is FQGTGA. Trimming cost V 5 bases and J 2 bases; bases outside gene matches: 4. The CDR3 spells CASSPTSHTDTQYF. The CDR3, as DNA: TGTGCCAGCAGCCCGACTAGCCACACAGATACGCAGTATTTT.

This clonotype was counted between two and nine times. V and J are TRBV6-1 and TRBJ2-7; D is uncertain. The CDR3 extends over 11 amino acids. Germline CDR1 is MNHNS and CDR2 is SASEGT. The V end was cut by 10 bases, the J end by 3 bases, with 10 bases between. This chain's CDR3 is CAISEVYEQYF. For the CDR3, the DNA is TGTGCCATCAGCGAAGTCTACGAGCAGTACTTC.

Here the CDR3 DNA reads TGCAGTGCCGAGGACGGGACAGATACGCAGTATTTT. Protein: CSAEDGTDTQYF. J is TRBJ2-3 and V is TRBV20-1; D gene uncertain. Germline assignment: CDR1 DFQATT and CDR2 SNEGSKA (reference sequence). Trimming cost V 6 bases and J 3 bases, with 10 bases left between them. This CDR3 is 12 amino acids long.

The V gene is TRBV5-1, the J gene TRBJ1-1; a weak D match, TRBD1 (5 bases). The CDR3 extends over 17 amino acids. Germline values: CDR1 SGHRS, CDR2 YFSETQ. Between the trimmed V and J ends, which lost 4 bases and 0 bases, there was a span of 19 bases. For the CDR3, the DNA is TGCGCCAGCAGCCCTCGGGACTCGAGAGGGGTGAACACTGAAGCTTTCTTT. Translation gives CASSPRDSRGVNTEAFF.

The chain uses TRBV10-3 and TRBJ2-1, with D tentatively TRBD2 (5 bases). Per the germline V gene, CDR1 is ENHRY and CDR2 is SYGVKD. This CDR3 region has 13 residues. Trimming cost V 3 bases and J 4 bases, with 7 bases left between them. In DNA, the CDR3 is TGTGCCATCAGTGACGGGATTTACAATGAGCAGTTCTTC. It specifies CAISDGIYNEQFF.

V and J are TRBV12-3 or TRBV12-4 and TRBJ1-3; no reliable D call. Trimming took off 7 bases at V and 9 bases at J, with 13 bases between the two ends. The CDR3 extends over 12 amino acids. Here the CDR3 reads CASITPGSTIYF. The CDR3, as DNA: TGTGCCAGCATCACCCCGGGGAGCACCATATATTTT.

This clonotype was found a few times. V usage is TRBV6-1 and J usage is TRBJ2-7; 8 nucleotides line up with TRBD1. V lost 8 bases, J lost 6 bases, and 3 bases stayed unmatched. The CDR3 is made up of 11 amino acids. From germline, CDR1 is MNHNS and CDR2 SASEGT. The CDR3 protein is CASRDRFEQYF. Here the CDR3 DNA reads TGTGCCAGCCGGGACAGGTTCGAGCAGTACTTC.

This clonotype has only a few counts. The chain couples TRBV10-3 to TRBJ2-7; D uncertain. The CDR3 has 11 residues. V was pared by 10 bases and J by 1 base, with 8 bases between. Germline assignment: CDR1 ENHRY and CDR2 SYGVKD. Here the CDR3 DNA reads TGTGCCACCCGTCAATCCTACGAGCAGTACGTC. This codes for CATRQSYEQYV.

The chain links TRBV7-2 to TRBJ2-4, with TRBD2 identical over 11 bases. This CDR3 is 19 amino acids long. Germline-derived CDR1 and CDR2 are SGHTA and FQGNSA. Trimming removed 0 bases from V and 2 bases from J; junction bases left unmatched: 9. The CDR3 spells CASSLARLAGGLTKNIQYF. The DNA of the CDR3 is TGTGCCAGCAGCTTAGCGAGGCTAGCGGGAGGCCTAACCAAAAACATTCAGTACTTC.

The V and J genes are TRBV4-3 and TRBJ2-7; TRBD1 aligns across 7 bases. The V gene's germline CDR1 is LGHNA and CDR2 YSLEER. Germline trimming cut 4 bases from V and 4 bases from J; bases unmatched to any gene: 13. This CDR3 spans 16 amino acids. In nucleotides, the CDR3 is TGCGCCAGCAGCCCAAATCCCCGGGACAGCTATTACGAGCAGTACTTC. Encoded protein: CASSPNPRDSYYEQYF.

The J gene is TRBJ1-2, the V gene TRBV18, with 8 bases matching TRBD1. Germline V gives CDR1 KGHSH, CDR2 LQKENI. This CDR3 has 13 residues. The trim removed 4 bases at V and 3 bases at J, leaving 1 base unmatched. The CDR3 sequence is CASSQDRDYGYTF. The CDR3 region has the DNA TGTGCCAGCTCACAGGACAGGGACTATGGCTACACCTTC.

V is TRBV30 and J is TRBJ2-4; D uncertain. CDR1 and CDR2 (germline): GTSNPN, SVGIG (reference sequence). The CDR3 has 15 amino acids. Trimming left V 4 bases short and J 0 bases short, with 13 bases between. The CDR3 bases are TGTGCCTGGAACTCCCCTTATCTAGCCAAAAACATTCAGTACTTC. This encodes CAWNSPYLAKNIQYF.